This T cell receptor beta chain was recorded in a study of post-analysis software for immune sequencing data. Study-level information: The study covered relapsing-remitting, secondary progressive and progressive-relapsing courses of multiple sclerosis. General study results and limits: Four or five TRBV segments were significantly more frequent in patients than in controls. TRBV5-6, TRBV5-1 and TRBV20-1 were among these segments. F measure grouped same-batch samples tightly together. Controls' normalized Chao1 diversity significantly exceeded that of multiple sclerosis patients.

TCR beta libraries were prepared from cDNA with unique molecular identifiers. Between about 0.9 and 11 million T cells gave rise to a few hundred thousand cDNA molecules. TCRdb reprocessed the PCR reads with MiXCR, giving one entry per CDR3 protein. The table has roughly 400,000 distinct CDR3 sequences, 30% to 40% seen once. After removal of 3 bases from V and 1 base from J, the junction contained 14 bases not matched to a gene. Germline V gene data show CDR1 as MNHNS and CDR2 as SASEGT. The CDR3 contains 19 residues. Details on this clonotype: The antigen remains unidentified.

Sequenced sample: blood. This rearrangement joins TRBV6-1 to TRBJ2-3; 9 bases fit TRBD2. The receptor comes from a girl aged 2-10 years with multiple sclerosis. The CDR3 DNA reads TGTGCCAGCAGTGATATTAGGCTAGCGGGGACCAACCGCACAGATACGCAGTATTTT. It specifies CASSDIRLAGTNRTDTQYF.